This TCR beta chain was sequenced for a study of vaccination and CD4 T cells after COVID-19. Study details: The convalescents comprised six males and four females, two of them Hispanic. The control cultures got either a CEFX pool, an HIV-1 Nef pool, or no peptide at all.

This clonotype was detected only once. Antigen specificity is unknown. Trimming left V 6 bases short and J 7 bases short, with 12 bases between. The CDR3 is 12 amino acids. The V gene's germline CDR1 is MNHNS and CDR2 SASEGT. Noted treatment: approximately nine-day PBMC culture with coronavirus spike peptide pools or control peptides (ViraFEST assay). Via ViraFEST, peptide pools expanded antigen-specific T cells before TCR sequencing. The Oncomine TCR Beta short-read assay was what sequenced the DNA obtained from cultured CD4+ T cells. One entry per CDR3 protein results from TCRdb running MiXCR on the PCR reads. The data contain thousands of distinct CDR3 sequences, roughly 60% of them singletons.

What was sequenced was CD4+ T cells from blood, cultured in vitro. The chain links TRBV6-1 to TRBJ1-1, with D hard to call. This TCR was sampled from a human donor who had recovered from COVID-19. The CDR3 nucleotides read TGTGCCAGCAGACCCCGCCGGGGTGAAGCTTTCTTT. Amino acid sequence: CASRPRRGEAFF.